The source of this TCR beta chain is a study of cytomegalovirus exposure and HLA in healthy donors (TCRdb year 2017). Broadly, across the study: An earlier analysis of roughly 630 of the donors reported about 250 Gb of sequence data and 120 million or so unique TCR beta sequences from 150 million to 200 million T cells. The study was designed to test whether signatures of past pathogen exposure could be identified by cataloging public T cell receptors. Besides the first cohort of about 730 subjects, a separate validation cohort made up of about 120 different subjects was used. All discovery cohort repertoires had been generated using a single sequencing platform. In an earlier analysis of around 540 of the donors, high-throughput TCR beta sequencing was used to judge whether each TCR beta V gene segment behaved as functional or pseudogenic. On average, roughly 200,000 unique TCR beta nucleotide sequences were sequenced per donor among 350 to 400 genotyped donors of the cohort, with roughly 18% of those sequences being non-productive. Class I and class II HLA loci were covered by the typing at four-digit resolution. An early release covering approximately 600 HLA-typed donors comprised about 300 gigabases of sequencing data and tens of millions of unique TCR sequences. Because of strong linkage in the cohort, roughly five DR-DQ haplotypes were treated as single units for association and clustering. Typing coverage varied by locus: about 620-640 donors for A, B, C, DRB1 and DQB1; some 520 for DQA1; more than 600 for DPA1; approximately 470 for DPB1. Among the approximately 400 genotyped donors, around 81% belonged to the genetic ancestry cluster associated with self-reported Caucasian donors. To study patterns of TCR occurrence, a later analysis re-analyzed previously published TCR beta repertoires from hundreds of donors and added high-resolution HLA genotyping. Donor age, sex, ethnicity and CMV serostatus were compiled alongside the repertoire data. To predict cytomegalovirus infection status, the study brought together high-throughput TCR immunosequencing, statistical association of individual TCRs with disease status, and machine learning. A later genetic analysis took genome-wide SNP genotypes for about 55% of the roughly 700 donors and used that subset as a discovery cohort. Rather than using new phenotypic data, the later analysis identified candidate immune exposures from TCR beta sequences and from how often those sequences occurred across donors. The T cell repertoires of some 700 subjects were profiled by immunosequencing and related to cytomegalovirus serostatus. Overall study results and their limits: A later genetic analysis associated a missense DCLRE1C variant with V-gene and J-gene trimming of TCR beta chains, and an independent cohort replicated the association. The earlier analysis of 450 to 700 of the donors excluded roughly 17 rarely observed V segments, including chromosome 9 orphons, because counts were too low. When HLA alleles, especially DR and DQ, strongly co-occurred, attributing TCR associations to individual alleles was difficult. Linkage disequilibrium might explain the correlated functional status among segregating V segments, but an unknown experimental factor could not be ruled out. A later analysis found that HLA-associated TCR beta chains were more clonally expanded and had lower generation probabilities than equally common non-associated chains. In an earlier analysis of approximately 590 of the donors, most TCR beta V segments appeared in productive rearrangements about 87% or about 30% of the time, broadly matching IMGT annotations. Across donors, most TCR sequences were observed very rarely, whereas some public TCRs were present in many individuals. The authors suggested that the approach could potentially be generalized to other disease states and immunological phenotypes. The study gave a list of more than 150 TCR beta chains associated with cytomegalovirus. In vitro tests confirmed that a few of the cytomegalovirus-associated TCR beta chains recognize cytomegalovirus antigens. For the cohort, immune exposure information was limited to CMV serostatus. The classifier was reported to diagnose cytomegalovirus status with high specificity and sensitivity in both the original cohort and the validation cohort. Most CMV-associated TCR beta chains appeared to be HLA-restricted in a later analysis, and the HLA associations seemed to be driven largely by CMV exposure. Presence/absence analyses assumed roughly uniform sequencing depth across donors, an assumption that may not hold. A later analysis reported that several top co-occurrence clusters appeared linked to parvovirus B19, influenza, CMV and Epstein-Barr virus. According to a later genetic analysis, donors in an Asian-associated ancestry cluster had fewer N-insertions in productive TCRs than the approximately 700-donor mean. HLA typing was unavailable for some donors at each locus, so association tests used only the typed subset. A later analysis found that TCR association rates varied across HLA loci, with DRB1 alleles showing the most associated TCRs and HLA-C alleles the fewest. The 87-base-pair reads could not distinguish some IMGT-functional V segments, including TRBV6-2 and TRBV6-3, so those segments were excluded. Only TCR beta chains were sequenced in this cohort, and the absence of alpha or paired-chain data limited detectable features. A further reported finding was that TCR beta sequences accurately predicted the HLA-A and HLA-B alleles for most subjects in the first cohort. In a later analysis, around 17,000 TCR beta sequences were associated with specific HLA alleles at a false discovery rate of 0.05. The sequencing pipeline was judged likely to have produced a cluster of highly shared sequence variants as a technical artifact.

Preparation of the library involved the immunoSEQ multiplex PCR assay. For the multiplex PCR, a mixture combining 60 forward primers for TCR Vbeta segments and 13 reverse primers for TCR Jbeta segments was used. A multiplex PCR assay on genomic DNA amplified the CDR3 region of rearranged TCR beta genes. Amplified TCR beta libraries were sequenced as 87-base-pair reads on the Illumina HiSeq System. The original methods were these. In a later analysis, roughly 80 million unique TCR beta chains were counted across the 500 to 700 repertoires, and around 11 million of these chains were shared by at least two donors. A nearest-neighbor algorithm error-corrected the raw reads and collapsed the reads into unique sequences, merging closely related sequences to remove PCR and sequencing errors. Alignment of CDR3 sequences to IMGT reference sequences was used to assign V, D and J gene segments. For a sequence to be retained, a match of at least six nucleotides was required to both a V gene segment and a J gene segment. A rearrangement was called productive if the CDR3 had no stop codons and remained in frame with V and J, and every other rearrangement was called non-productive. Following IMGT convention, CDR3 was defined as the stretch from the second conserved V-encoded cysteine up to the conserved J-encoded phenylalanine. The earlier analysis of roughly 590 of the donors excluded sequences that lacked an unambiguous match to a single V gene segment. An earlier analysis of roughly 590 of the donors called V segments functional above 56.7% productive rearrangements and segregating when the between-donor standard deviation exceeded 5%. To diagnose cytomegalovirus status from the catalog of TCR beta chain sequences, a statistical classification framework was built. V and J gene assignment, in a later analysis, came from comparing TCR nucleotide sequences with IMGT/GENE-DB human TR gene sequences. A later analysis assigned CDR3 sequences and most-parsimonious VDJ recombination scenarios with the TCRdist pipeline. In a later analysis, each TCR beta chain was defined by its CDR3 amino acid sequence together with its V-gene family, and reads lacking a unique V-gene family were excluded. To address suspected cross-contamination and a sequencing artifact, a later analysis removed approximately 600 highly shared, low-generation-probability nucleotide sequences. For each public chain, a later analysis derived a clonal expansion index from normalized ranks of inferred template counts within each repertoire. In a later analysis, generation probabilities were computed with a VDJ recombination model fitted to out-of-frame rearrangements, and the resulting probabilities were checked against IGoR. In a later analysis, TCR-TCR, TCR-HLA and TCR-CMV co-occurrence was scored with hypergeometric tests, and a repertoire-size bias correction was applied to TCR pairs. A later analysis estimated false discovery rates by permuting HLA or CMV assignments 20 times. In a later analysis, co-occurring TCRs were grouped using DBSCAN, and TCRdist sequence similarity was added for clustering within HLA-allele-positive subsets. For co-occurrence clustering, repertoires with fewer than 30,000 or more than 120,000 public chains were excluded, along with about five repertoires with anomalous nucleotide sharing. What TCRdb holds here is the immuneACCESS table cut down to in-frame rearrangements. Part of the clones is not present; checked against another copy, under half of the missing clones reflect an unresolved V gene, and the others are unexplained. The V and J calls and clone size were taken over from that table, and D and trimming were inferred from the DNA. Within this sample are 40,000 to 45,000 clones, with about nine tenths of them counted one time only. The top ten hold around 8% of the sample.

The CDR3 contains 12 residues, cysteine and phenylalanine counted. The entry retains the CDR3 DNA only, 36 bases that are in frame from base 1. The cohort consisted of approximately 670 healthy bone marrow donors. At the time of sampling, all cohort members were nominally healthy, though unrecorded immune exposures were likely present. The donor tested CMV seropositive and was one of the 289 seropositive cohort members. A peripheral blood sample was collected from each donor, and TCR beta sequencing was performed on peripheral blood mononuclear cells. The Qiagen DNeasy Blood Extraction Kit was used to extract genomic DNA from the blood cell samples. Points on this clone: Its antigen is still unknown. No per-base quality is available; no much larger clone lies one base away.

The specimen sequenced was PBMCs. This sequence originates from a woman aged 40-49 years in good health and CMV-seropositive. The chain is encoded by TRBV21-1 joined to TRBJ2-5; no check of the table's D call, TRBD2, against the DNA was made. TRBV21-1 represents a pseudogene. The CDR3 in this case is CAGTCGGETQYF. The nucleotides read TGTGCCGGCACCTGTGGGGGGGAGACCCAGTACTTC.